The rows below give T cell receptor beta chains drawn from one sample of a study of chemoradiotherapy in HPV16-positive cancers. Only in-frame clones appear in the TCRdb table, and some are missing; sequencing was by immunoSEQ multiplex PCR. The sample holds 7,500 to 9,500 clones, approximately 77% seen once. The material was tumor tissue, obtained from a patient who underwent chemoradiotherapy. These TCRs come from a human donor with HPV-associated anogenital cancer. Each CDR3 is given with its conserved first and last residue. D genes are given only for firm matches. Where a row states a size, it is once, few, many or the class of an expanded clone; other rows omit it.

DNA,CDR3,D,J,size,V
TGCGCCAGCAGTTTAGGGACAGGGACCACCGGGGAGCTGTTTTTT,CASSLGTGTTGELFF,TRBD1,TRBJ2-2,few,TRBV5-1
TGCGCCAGCAGCCCAGGGACAGGGCGTAGCACAGATACGCAGTATTTT,CASSPGTGRSTDTQYF,TRBD1,TRBJ2-3,NA,TRBV4-3
TGTGCTAGTGGACTAAATGAAGCTTTCTTT,CASGLNEAFF,NA,TRBJ1-1,few,TRBV12-5
TGTGCCAGCAGCTTAGGGTCTTTCGGGGGAGGGAGGACAGATACGCAGTATTTT,CASSLGSFGGGRTDTQYF,TRBD2,TRBJ2-3,few,TRBV7-2
TGTGCCAGTGTTTATTACAATGAGCAGTTCTTC,CASVYYNEQFF,NA,TRBJ2-1,NA,TRBV19
TGTGCCAGCAGTAGCGGGAGGGCCGTCTACAATGAGCAGTTCTTC,CASSSGRAVYNEQFF,TRBD2,TRBJ2-1,NA,TRBV2
TGTGCCAGCAGCTTACTAACCGGGAAGTCCGGGGAGCTGTTTTTT,CASSLLTGKSGELFF,NA,TRBJ2-2,once,TRBV7-2
TGTGCCAGCAGTCGCGGGCTACCCCCCTACGAGCAGTACTTC,CASSRGLPPYEQYF,NA,TRBJ2-7,NA,TRBV6-4
TGTGCCAGCAGCTCAACGACTAGCGGGAGTCCGTGGGAGCAGTACTTC,CASSSTTSGSPWEQYF,TRBD2,TRBJ2-7,NA,TRBV7-9
TGTGCCAGCAGTGACGAGGACAGGGGGCCTTGGTATTTT,CASSDEDRGPWYF,TRBD1,TRBJ2-3,NA,TRBV2
TGCGCCAGCAGCCAATCTCCCACAGGGAGCAGATACGAGCAGTACTTC,CASSQSPTGSRYEQYF,NA,TRBJ2-7,NA,TRBV4-1
TGTGCCAGCAGCCAGGCCCTACCCCCCAATCAGCCCCAGCATTTT,CASSQALPPNQPQHF,NA,TRBJ1-5,NA,TRBV5-5
TGTGCCACCTATAGCGGGAGACCGCACACCTACGAGCAGTACTTC,CATYSGRPHTYEQYF,TRBD2,TRBJ2-7,NA,TRBV7-3
TGTGCCAGCAGTCCCCCGGGACAGTTCAATGAGCAGTTCTTC,CASSPPGQFNEQFF,TRBD1,TRBJ2-1,NA,TRBV28
TGTGCCAGTAGTATAGGAGGGGTTCGGGGGGGGACTGAAGCTTTCTTT,CASSIGGVRGGTEAFF,NA,TRBJ1-1,NA,TRBV19
TGTGCCAGCAGTGACTCCTACGATGTTAGCGGGGGGAAGACAGATACGCAGTATTTT,CASSDSYDVSGGKTDTQYF,TRBD2,TRBJ2-3,NA,TRBV6-4
TGTGCCAGCTCACCACGGCCGGGGAACTATGGCTACACCTTC,CASSPRPGNYGYTF,NA,TRBJ1-2,NA,TRBV18
TGTGCCAGCAGCGTAGCTCCCGGGGGGCGGAGAGTTTCCTACAATGAGCAGTTCTTC,CASSVAPGGRRVSYNEQFF,NA,TRBJ2-1,NA,TRBV9
TGTGCCAGCAGCTTAGGGGGTGGACAGCCGAATGAAAAACTGTTTTTT,CASSLGGGQPNEKLFF,NA,TRBJ1-4,NA,TRBV7-2
TGTGCCAGTAATTCTGTGATTGGCTATGAGCAGTTCTTC,CASNSVIGYEQFF,NA,TRBJ2-1,NA,TRBV19
TGTGCCAGCAGCTTACCGGGGGCAGATACGCAGTATTTT,CASSLPGADTQYF,NA,TRBJ2-3,NA,TRBV7-2
TGTGCCAGCAGTGGGGGACCGGGACTAGCGTACTTAACTTCTAGCACAGATACGCAGTATTTT,CASSGGPGLAYLTSSTDTQYF,TRBD2,TRBJ2-3,once,TRBV2
TGTGCCAGCAGTTTACCGTCAGCCAAAAACATTCAGTACTTC,CASSLPSAKNIQYF,NA,TRBJ2-4,NA,TRBV28
TGTGCCAGCAGCTTGGACAGGACTATATATGGCTACACCTTC,CASSLDRTIYGYTF,TRBD1,TRBJ1-2,NA,TRBV7-6
TGTGCCAGCTCCCGAGGGACAGGGGCCCCCCCAATTCAGCCCCAGCATTTT,CASSRGTGAPPIQPQHF,TRBD1,TRBJ1-5,NA,TRBV18